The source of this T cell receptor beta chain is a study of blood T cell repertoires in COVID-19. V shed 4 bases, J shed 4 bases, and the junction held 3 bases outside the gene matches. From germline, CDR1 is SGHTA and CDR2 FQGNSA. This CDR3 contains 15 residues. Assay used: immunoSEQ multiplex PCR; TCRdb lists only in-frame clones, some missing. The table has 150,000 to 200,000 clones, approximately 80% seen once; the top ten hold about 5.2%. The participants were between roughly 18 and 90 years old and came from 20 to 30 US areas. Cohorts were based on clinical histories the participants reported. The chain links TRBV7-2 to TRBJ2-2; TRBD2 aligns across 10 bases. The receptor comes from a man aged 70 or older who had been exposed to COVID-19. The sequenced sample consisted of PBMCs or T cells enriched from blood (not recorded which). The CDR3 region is CASSWGLASTGELFF. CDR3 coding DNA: TGTGCCAGCAGCTGGGGACTAGCGAGCACCGGGGAGCTGTTTTTT.